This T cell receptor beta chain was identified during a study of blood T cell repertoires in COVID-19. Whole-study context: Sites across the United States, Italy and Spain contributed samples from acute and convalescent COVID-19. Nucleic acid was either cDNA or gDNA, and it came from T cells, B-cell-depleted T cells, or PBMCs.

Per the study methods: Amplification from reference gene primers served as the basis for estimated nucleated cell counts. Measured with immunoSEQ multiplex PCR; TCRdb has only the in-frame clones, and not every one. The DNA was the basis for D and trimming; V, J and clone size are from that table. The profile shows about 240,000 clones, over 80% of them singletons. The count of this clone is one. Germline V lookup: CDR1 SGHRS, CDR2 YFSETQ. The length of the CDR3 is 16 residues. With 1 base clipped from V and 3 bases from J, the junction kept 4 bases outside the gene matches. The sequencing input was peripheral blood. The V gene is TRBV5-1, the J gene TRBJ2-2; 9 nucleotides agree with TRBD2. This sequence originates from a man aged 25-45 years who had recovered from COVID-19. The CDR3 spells CASSLTTSGDTGELFF. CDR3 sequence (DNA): TGCGCCAGCAGCTTGACGACTAGCGGAGACACCGGGGAGCTGTTTTTT. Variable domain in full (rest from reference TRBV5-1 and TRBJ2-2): KAGVTQTPRYLIKTRGQQVTLSCSPISGHRSVSWYQQTPGQGLQFLFEYFSETQRNKGNFPGRFSGRQFSNSRSEMNVSTLELGDSALYLCASSLTTSGDTGELFFGEGSRLTVL.